A selection of T cell receptor beta chains follows, all from one sample in a study of T cells after yellow fever vaccination. TCRdb called the 5' RACE reads again in MiXCR, with one record for every CDR3 protein. The table lists approximately 93,000 distinct CDR3 sequences, under 7% of them singletons. The sample here was CD8+ T cells sorted from PBMCs, taken 10 days after the yellow fever booster vaccination. The receptors were gathered from a man between 18 and 35 years old who received the YFV17D yellow fever vaccine. Each CDR3 is given with its conserved first and last residue. The order of the fields is D gene, clone size, J gene, V gene, CDR3 protein, CDR3 DNA. A D gene is named only where the DNA matches it firmly. Clone size is shown for a subset of rows, as once, few, many or a class of expanded clone.

>NA|NA|TRBJ1-2|TRBV14
CASSKGSKSGYGYTF
TGTGCCAGCAGTAAAGGGAGCAAGTCAGGATATGGCTACACCTTC
>TRBD2|many|TRBJ2-3|TRBV20-1
CSARTGRGDTDTQYF
TGCAGTGCAAGAACCGGGCGGGGGGACACAGATACGCAGTATTTT
>NA|few|TRBJ2-3|TRBV6-6
CAIQNADTQYF
TGTGCCATACAAAATGCAGATACGCAGTATTTT
>TRBD1|few|TRBJ2-7|TRBV6-5
CASTGTGIGQYF
TGTGCCAGCACCGGGACAGGGATTGGGCAGTACTTC
>NA|many|TRBJ2-3|TRBV10-1
CASSDHEWGDTQYF
TGCGCCAGCAGTGACCACGAGTGGGGGGATACGCAGTATTTT
>NA|few|TRBJ2-2|TRBV20-1
CSARVLGNTGELFF
TGCAGTGCTAGGGTCTTGGGGAACACCGGGGAGCTGTTTTTT
>NA|many|TRBJ2-1|TRBV9
CASSLRETVVYNEQFF
TGTGCCAGCAGCTTAAGGGAGACCGTGGTCTACAATGAGCAGTTCTTC
>NA|NA|TRBJ1-5|TRBV4-2
CASSQDWGMSQPQHF
TGTGCCAGCAGCCAAGATTGGGGGATGTCTCAGCCCCAGCATTTT
>NA|few|TRBJ1-2|TRBV4-2
CASSQQTGIPGYTF
TGTGCCAGCAGCCAACAAACAGGGATTCCTGGCTACACCTTC
>TRBD1|NA|TRBJ1-1|TRBV4-1
CASSQTTGAGTEAFF
TGCGCCAGCAGCCAAACGACAGGGGCAGGGACTGAAGCTTTCTTT
>TRBD1|many|TRBJ2-3|TRBV30
CAWSPTGASTDTQYF
TGTGCCTGGAGTCCAACAGGGGCCTCCACAGATACGCAGTATTTT
>NA|NA|TRBJ2-5|TRBV7-9
CASSVGGSETQYF
TGTGCCAGCAGCGTCGGGGGCTCCGAGACCCAGTACTTC
>NA|NA|TRBJ2-5|TRBV7-8
CASSSLGVGVETQYF
TGTGCCAGCAGCTCGCTTGGCGTGGGTGTAGAGACCCAGTACTTC
>NA|many|TRBJ1-5|TRBV7-6
CASSQDRNNQPQHF
TGTGCCAGCAGCCAAGACAGAAACAATCAGCCCCAGCATTTT
>TRBD1|NA|TRBJ2-1|TRBV12-3/TRBV12-4
CASSSTGFYNEQFF
TGTGCCAGCAGTTCGACAGGGTTCTACAATGAGCAGTTCTTC
>TRBD2|many|TRBJ2-3|TRBV5-1
CASSFASGGTTDTQYF
TGCGCCAGCAGCTTCGCTAGCGGGGGTACGACAGATACGCAGTATTTT
>NA|NA|TRBJ2-7|TRBV25-1
CASSAGIEQYF
TGTGCCAGCAGTGCGGGGATCGAGCAGTACTTC
>TRBD1|few|TRBJ2-5|TRBV28
CASRGQVNQETQYF
TGTGCCAGCAGAGGACAGGTGAACCAAGAGACCCAGTACTTC
>NA|NA|TRBJ2-5|TRBV20-1
CSARSPGPQETQYF
TGCAGTGCTAGATCGCCGGGACCACAAGAGACCCAGTACTTC
>NA|NA|TRBJ2-3|TRBV4-1
CASSPTGGGGSDTQYF
TGCGCCAGCAGCCCCACCGGGGGAGGGGGCTCAGATACGCAGTATTTT
>NA|many|TRBJ2-7|TRBV27
CASSLSELAYEQYF
TGTGCCAGCAGTTTATCTGAATTGGCCTACGAGCAGTACTTC
>TRBD1|NA|TRBJ1-1|TRBV14
CASSQDRGQNTEAFF
TGTGCCAGCAGCCAAGATAGGGGGCAAAACACTGAAGCTTTCTTT
>NA|NA|TRBJ2-2|TRBV6-2/TRBV6-3
CASRKMGPGELFF
TGTGCCAGCAGAAAGATGGGGCCCGGGGAGCTGTTTTTT
>NA|few|TRBJ2-6|TRBV12-3/TRBV12-4
CASSDGANVLTF
TGTGCCAGCTCCGACGGGGCCAACGTCCTGACTTTC
>NA|few|TRBJ2-1|TRBV4-3
CASSQDSGGYHNEQFF
TGCGCCAGCAGCCAAGATTCGGGGGGCTACCACAATGAGCAGTTCTTC
>NA|many|TRBJ2-1|TRBV12-3/TRBV12-4
CASSFWSPADEQFF
TGTGCCAGCAGTTTCTGGTCCCCCGCCGATGAGCAGTTCTTC
>TRBD1|NA|TRBJ1-1|TRBV5-1
CASSFRQGGMNTEAFF
TGCGCCAGCAGCTTCAGACAGGGAGGGATGAACACTGAAGCTTTCTTT
>TRBD2|NA|TRBJ2-5|TRBV5-1
CASSSHLAGEETQYF
TGCGCCAGCAGCTCCCATCTAGCGGGGGAAGAGACCCAGTACTTC
>TRBD2|NA|TRBJ2-2|TRBV20-1
CSARGRGLATGTGELFF
TGCAGTGCTAGGGGTCGGGGACTAGCCACTGGCACCGGGGAGCTGTTTTTT
>NA|NA|TRBJ1-3|TRBV9
CASSVTGSTIYF
TGTGCCAGCAGCGTAACGGGCAGTACCATATATTTT
>TRBD2|NA|TRBJ2-1|TRBV2
CARELAGRPYNEQFF
TGTGCCAGGGAACTAGCGGGGCGTCCCTACAATGAGCAGTTCTTC
>TRBD2|NA|TRBJ2-3|TRBV11-2
CASSFVYWGAGLDTQYF
TGTGCCAGCAGCTTTGTGTACTGGGGAGCGGGGTTAGATACGCAGTATTTT
>NA|many|TRBJ1-2|TRBV4-3
CASSQDWANYGYTF
TGCGCCAGCAGCCAAGATTGGGCTAACTATGGCTACACCTTC
>NA|many|TRBJ2-2|TRBV9
CASSVRGTGELFF
TGTGCCAGCAGCGTACGAGGAACCGGGGAGCTGTTTTTT
>NA|few|TRBJ1-1|TRBV5-1
CASSLVRSQSEAFF
TGCGCCAGCAGCTTGGTCAGATCACAGAGTGAAGCTTTCTTT
>NA|few|TRBJ1-4|TRBV9
CASSVGGMSNEKLFF
TGTGCCAGCAGCGTAGGCGGGATGTCTAATGAAAAACTGTTTTTT
>NA|NA|TRBJ1-1|TRBV4-3
CASSQDGLALAEAFF
TGCGCCAGCAGCCAAGATGGTTTGGCCTTGGCTGAAGCTTTCTTT
>NA|NA|TRBJ1-5|TRBV25-1
CASSARLDQPQHF
TGTGCCAGCAGCGCACGATTAGATCAGCCCCAGCATTTT
>NA|many|TRBJ2-5|TRBV29-1
CSARGTQETQYF
TGCAGCGCACGGGGTACCCAAGAGACCCAGTACTTC
>TRBD2|NA|TRBJ2-7|TRBV29-1
CSVEGGGGSSYEQYF
TGCAGCGTTGAAGGGGGCGGGGGGAGCTCCTACGAGCAGTACTTC
>NA|NA|TRBJ1-5|TRBV6-2/TRBV6-3
CASSFTDYSNQPQHF
TGTGCCAGCAGCTTTACAGATTATAGCAATCAGCCCCAGCATTTT